The 12 T cell receptor beta chains listed next were all sequenced from one sample in a study of shared T cell receptors in the human thymus. Assay used: immunoSEQ multiplex PCR; TCRdb lists only in-frame clones, some missing. Of some 760,000 clones detected, 70% to 90% appear once; the ten largest clones hold roughly 0.01%. These data are also associated with another study on human thymus T cells.

The material sequenced was thymocytes. These receptors all come from a girl less than two years old with a congenital heart defect.

The rearrangement links TRBV19 to TRBJ1-5; 7 nucleotides match TRBD1. After removal of 6 bases from V and 0 bases from J, the junction contained 8 bases not matched to a gene. Germline CDR1 LNHDA, CDR2 SQIVND (reference sequence). This CDR3 region has 16 residues. In nucleotides, the CDR3 is TGTGCCAGTAGCCCTGCCAGGGGGAATAGCAATCAGCCCCAGCATTTT. It codes for CASSPARGNSNQPQHF.

CDR3 sequence reads: CASSQVGAGVEQPQHF. As DNA, the CDR3 is TGCGCCAGCAGCCAGGTCGGGGCAGGGGTGGAACAGCCCCAGCATTTT. The chain recombines TRBV4-1 with TRBJ1-5; D may be TRBD1 (6 bases). V lost 3 bases to trimming and J lost 7 bases, with 19 bases between them. Germline assignment: CDR1 MGHRA and CDR2 YSYEKL. The CDR3 runs 16 residues.

This clone was counted once. The rearrangement uses TRBV28 and TRBJ2-7, with D possibly being TRBD2 (5 bases). Per the germline V gene, CDR1 is MDHEN and CDR2 is SYDVKM. Trimming removed 6 bases at V and 6 bases at J, with 39 bases between. The CDR3 is made up of 21 amino acids. CDR3 nucleotide sequence: TGTGCCAGCAGCCCCGTTTATACAGCTCTCGGGATATCTTCAGGTTTCTGCGAGCAGTACTTC. Protein: CASSPVYTALGISSGFCEQYF.

The table lists this clone with a few counts. The chain links TRBV7-9 to TRBJ1-5, with TRBD1 identical over 9 bases. The CDR3 has 14 amino acids. Looked up from germline, CDR1 is SEHNR and CDR2 is FQNEAQ (reference sequence). The V gene end was trimmed by 4 bases and the J gene end by 6 bases; junction bases not matched to a gene: 4. This CDR3 reads CASSSGQGSQPQHF. As DNA, the CDR3 is TGTGCCAGCAGCTCTGGACAGGGGTCTCAGCCCCAGCATTTT.

This clone occurred a few times. V and J are TRBV5-1 and TRBJ1-1; 7 bases line up with TRBD1. V dropped 0 bases and J dropped 1; count of bases not matched to a gene: 3. CDR1 SGHRS and CDR2 YFSETQ come from the germline V gene. The CDR3 runs to 15 residues. The CDR3 protein is CASSLVGDRNTEAFF. The CDR3 DNA is TGCGCCAGCAGCTTGGTAGGGGACAGGAACACTGAAGCTTTCTTT.

The chain employs TRBV11-2 and TRBJ2-7; 9 positions agree with TRBD2. Germline CDR1 is SGHAT and CDR2 is FQNNGV. J lost 2 bases, V lost 5 bases, and 13 bases had no gene match. The CDR3 has 17 residues. In DNA, the CDR3 is TGTGCCAGCAGCCGGGGGGGCCTAGCGGGGAAACCCTACGAGCAGTACTTC. Its translation: CASSRGGLAGKPYEQYF.

The genes are TRBV28 and TRBJ1-2, with 8 bases matching TRBD1. The junction had 12 bases not matched to a gene; V was cut back by 5 bases and J by 7 bases. The CDR3 is made up of 15 amino acids. The germline V gene encodes CDR1 MDHEN and CDR2 SYDVKM. The CDR3 region is CASSRPRTGLPGYTF. In DNA form, the CDR3 reads TGTGCCAGCAGTCGACCCCGGACAGGGCTGCCTGGCTACACCTTC.

This clone appeared once. This chain joins TRBV9 and TRBJ1-1, with a weak D call TRBD1 (6 bases). Germline CDR1 reads SGDLS; CDR2 reads YYNGEE. V lost 1 base, J lost 2 bases, and 21 bases lay in between. CDR3 length: 18 amino acids. This chain's CDR3 is CASSVIQGPHEGNTEAFF. The CDR3 bases are TGTGCCAGCAGCGTAATACAGGGACCCCACGAGGGTAACACTGAAGCTTTCTTT.

The genes are TRBV27 and TRBJ1-1; tentative D call: TRBD1 (6 bases). CDR1 and CDR2 (germline): MNHEY, SMNVEV (reference sequence). V gave up 1 base and J gave up 7 bases, with 19 bases separating them. The CDR3 has 16 residues. The CDR3 reads CASSLYAKDSLNEAFF. The CDR3 DNA reads TGTGCCAGCAGTTTATACGCTAAGGACAGTCTTAATGAAGCTTTCTTT.

The chain is built from TRBV4-2 and TRBJ2-5; 9 bases are shared with TRBD1. V lost 4 bases to trimming and J lost 4 bases; unmatched junction nucleotides: 7. CDR1 is LGHNA and CDR2 is YNFKEQ in the germline V gene. CDR3 length equals 15 residues. CDR3 region: CASSLHTGGRETQYF. CDR3 coding DNA: TGTGCCAGCAGCCTACACACAGGGGGCCGAGAGACCCAGTACTTC.

The rearrangement joins TRBV11-2 to TRBJ1-2; no definite D call. With 2 bases removed from V and 7 bases from J, the gap between germline ends came to 20 bases. CDR1 and CDR2 (germline): SGHAT, FQNNGV. The CDR3 consists of 16 residues. The CDR3 coding sequence is TGTGCCAGCAGCTTAACCACCCGGACGGAGGCTGGTGGCTACACCTTC. Residues: CASSLTTRTEAGGYTF.

The V and J genes are TRBV4-1 and TRBJ1-5; 7 positions match TRBD1. J gave up 0 bases and V 3 bases, and 5 bases lay outside the gene matches. The CDR3 is made up of 16 amino acids. Per germline, CDR1 MGHRA and CDR2 YSYEKL. CDR3 DNA sequence: TGCGCCAGCAGCCATAGACAGGGCTATAGCAATCAGCCCCAGCATTTT. Amino acid sequence: CASSHRQGYSNQPQHF.